Detailed here is one T cell receptor (beta chain). Treatment: roughly 19 received Ad26.COV2.S at low or high dose, single or two shots; 5 received placebo; per-sample allocation not given. Samples analyzed were those drawn on day 63 after the first vaccine or placebo injection. Clones were read by immunoSEQ multiplex PCR, and TCRdb kept only the in-frame ones, dropping some. The sample carries approximately 350,000 clones, about nine tenths recorded once. The sample belongs to a study of Ad26.COV2.S vaccination and SARS-CoV-2 variants. Germline lookup yields CDR1 LNHNV and CDR2 YYDKDF (reference sequence). This CDR3 contains 12 residues. V dropped 1 base and J dropped 4 bases, with 4 bases sitting between them.

The sample consisted of peripheral blood, taken in a trial of Ad26.COV2.S vaccine versus placebo. This clonotype was obtained from a person aged 18-65 years who received the Ad26.COV2.S COVID-19 vaccine or a placebo. The V gene is TRBV15, the J gene TRBJ1-2, with no clear D. CDR3 DNA: TGTGCCACCAGCAGAGGGACCTATGGCTACACCTTC. Its protein is CATSRGTYGYTF.